Presented here are 8 T cell receptor beta chains from one specimen sequenced in a study of early T cells in non-severe SARS-CoV-2 infection. One entry per CDR3 protein, called by TCRdb with MiXCR from the 5' RACE reads. The sample has over 60,000 distinct CDR3 sequences; around a tenth are singletons. The sample in question was whole blood, obtained at baseline. The receptors were gathered from an adult who was a healthcare worker with PCR-confirmed SARS-CoV-2 infection or an uninfected control (not recorded which).

Only a few counts were recorded for this clonotype. CDR3 coding DNA: TGCAGCGTTGAAGGGGGACAGGGGATATACGAGCAGTACTTC. Translating it yields CSVEGGQGIYEQYF. This chain connects TRBV29-1 to TRBJ2-7, with 10 bases fitting TRBD1. The CDR3 sequence is 14 residues long. With V trimmed by 1 base and J by 4 bases, 4 bases remained unmatched. Germline V gives CDR1 SQVTM, CDR2 ANQGSEA.

At least ten counts were recorded for this clonotype. The chain couples TRBV28 to TRBJ1-6; the D gene is possibly TRBD1 (6 bases). Trimming pared 7 bases from V and 8 bases from J, leaving 9 bases between. The length of the CDR3 is 12 residues. Germline CDR1 is MDHEN and CDR2 is SYDVKM. CDR3 in amino acids: CASTGGDSPLHF. The DNA of the CDR3 is TGTGCCAGCACTGGGGGCGATTCACCCCTCCACTTT.

This clonotype showed up many times. The chain is built from TRBV27 and TRBJ2-3; D is undetermined. Trimming shortened V by 5 bases and J by 2 bases, and 20 bases separated the two germline ends. CDR3 length equals 17 residues. The V gene's germline CDR1 is MNHEY and CDR2 SMNVEV (reference sequence). CDR3 sequence: CASSPYLWERATDTQYF. CDR3 coding DNA: TGTGCCAGCAGTCCCTACCTTTGGGAAAGGGCCACAGATACGCAGTATTTT.

The table lists this clonotype with a few counts. The CDR3 reads CASRVQELFF. In DNA form, the CDR3 reads TGTGCCAGCAGGGTGCAGGAGCTGTTTTTT. This chain links TRBV2 with TRBJ2-2; no clear D gene. Looked up from germline, CDR1 is SNHLY and CDR2 is FYNNEI. This CDR3 is built from 10 residues. The V gene lost 6 bases and the J gene lost 10 bases, with 6 bases spanning the gap.

This clonotype appeared many times. This chain links TRBV15 with TRBJ2-7, with a tentative D call TRBD1 (5 bases). The CDR3 covers 14 residues. Looked up from germline, CDR1 is LNHNV and CDR2 is YYDKDF (reference sequence). V was trimmed by 0 bases and J by 6 bases, leaving 12 bases between them. The CDR3 region is CATSRDQGNSEQYF. CDR3 in DNA: TGTGCCACCAGCAGAGATCAGGGAAATAGCGAGCAGTACTTC.

At least ten counts were recorded for this clonotype. This chain connects TRBV5-1 to TRBJ2-5; 9 bases are shared with TRBD2. With V trimmed by 5 bases and J by 1 base, 9 bases remained unmatched. Germline assignment: CDR1 SGHRS and CDR2 YFSETQ. The CDR3 is 16 amino acids. CDR3 loop: CASRSGLAVSQETQYF. For the CDR3, the DNA is TGCGCCAGCAGATCGGGACTAGCAGTTTCCCAAGAGACCCAGTACTTC.

The table lists this clonotype with many counts. The rearrangement links TRBV5-4 to TRBJ1-1; perhaps TRBD1 as D (5 bases). Trimming shortened V by 3 bases and J by 4 bases, and 13 bases separated the two germline ends. This CDR3 spans 14 amino acids. Germline assignment: CDR1 SGHNT and CDR2 YYREEE (reference sequence). CDR3 loop: CASSSLSGGTEAFF. CDR3 coding DNA: TGTGCCAGCAGCTCCCTGTCCGGGGGCACTGAAGCTTTCTTT. Combining the CDR3 with reference TRBV5-4 and TRBJ1-1 gives the whole variable domain ETGVTQSPTHLIKTRGQQVTLRCSSQSGHNTVSWYQQALGQGPQFIFQYYREEENGRGNFPPRFSGLQFPNYSSELNVNALELDDSALYLCASSSLSGGTEAFFGQGTRLTVV.

V and J are TRBV10-3 and TRBJ2-7; TRBD1 matches at 12 bases. There are 14 residues in the CDR3. With V trimmed by 6 bases and J by 6 bases, 6 bases remained unmatched. The germline V gene has CDR1 ENHRY and CDR2 SYGVKD. The CDR3 DNA is TGTGCCATCAGGAGGGACAGGGGGCATGGCGAGCAGTACTTC. Amino acid sequence: CAIRRDRGHGEQYF.